The 17 T cell receptor beta chains presented below share a single source sample, sequenced in a study of early T cells in non-severe SARS-CoV-2 infection. TCRdb reprocessed the 5' RACE reads with MiXCR, giving one entry per CDR3 protein. The data hold approximately 64,000 distinct CDR3 sequences, with 20% to 25% observed a single time. Sequencing used whole blood, obtained at baseline. Every receptor here comes from an adult who was a healthcare worker with PCR-confirmed SARS-CoV-2 infection or an uninfected control (not recorded which).

This chain joins TRBV2 and TRBJ2-1; TRBD2 agrees at 7 bases. Germline lookup yields CDR1 SNHLY and CDR2 FYNNEI. Germline trimming cut 8 bases from V and 2 bases from J; bases unmatched to any gene: 6. The length of the CDR3 is 14 residues. The CDR3: CASGLGLAYNEQFF. In DNA, the CDR3 is TGTGCCAGCGGCTTAGGACTAGCCTACAATGAGCAGTTCTTC.

The chain recombines TRBV23-1 with TRBJ2-2, with D unclear. TRBV23-1 is labeled an ORF, and its function is uncertain. V gave up 6 bases and J gave up 2 bases, with 13 bases separating them. This CDR3 contains 15 residues. CDR3 nucleotides: TGCGCCAGCAGGCAGGAGAGAACAAACACCGGGGAGCTGTTTTTT. This gives the protein CASRQERTNTGELFF.

The CDR3 region is CASSTQTGITGELFF. CDR3 in DNA: TGTGCCAGCAGCACCCAGACAGGGATCACCGGGGAGCTGTTTTTT. The chain links TRBV7-3 to TRBJ2-2; 7 bases align to TRBD1. Germline-derived CDR1 and CDR2 are SGHTA and FQGTGA. Trimming at V came to 5 bases and at J to 4 bases, leaving 7 bases not matched to a gene. The CDR3 totals 15 residues.

This clonotype has just a few counts. The CDR3 DNA is TGTGCCAGCAGGAGGCTTGAGGGCATTCAGTACTTC. This sequence encodes CASRRLEGIQYF. The J gene is TRBJ2-4, the V gene TRBV2; D perhaps matches TRBD2 (5 bases). In germline, CDR1 is SNHLY, CDR2 FYNNEI. Trimming removed 6 bases from V and 9 bases from J, with 12 bases in between. This CDR3 region has 12 residues.

There are a few counts of this clonotype. The chain links TRBV12-3 or TRBV12-4 to TRBJ2-7; 7 bases agree with TRBD1. V shed 6 bases and J 4 bases; nucleotides not matched to a gene: 12. This CDR3 contains 15 residues. The CDR3 here is CASSPTGTAIYEQYF. The CDR3 coding sequence is TGTGCCAGCAGCCCTACCGGGACAGCTATATACGAGCAGTACTTC.

This clonotype was seen repeatedly, ten times or more. The genes are TRBV4-1 and TRBJ2-3; D is unclear. V gave up 4 bases and J gave up 0 bases, with 14 bases separating them. There are 16 residues in the CDR3. The germline V gene encodes CDR1 MGHRA and CDR2 YSYEKL. The CDR3 is CASSLSDGFSTDTQYF. CDR3 DNA sequence: TGCGCCAGCAGCCTTTCGGACGGCTTTAGCACAGATACGCAGTATTTT.

This chain connects TRBV7-9 to TRBJ1-6; TRBD1 agrees at 10 bases. The CDR3 contains 16 residues. Germline CDR1 and CDR2: SEHNR and FQNEAQ (reference sequence). J lost 7 bases, V lost 5 bases, and 8 bases had no gene match. CDR3: CASSLDRGQRNSPLHF. For the CDR3, the DNA is TGTGCCAGCAGCCTCGACAGGGGGCAAAGGAATTCACCCCTCCACTTT.

CDR3 DNA: TGTGCCAGCAGTCTTAGCCTGACAGGGATGGAGCAGTATTTT. This translates into CASSLSLTGMEQYF. This chain links TRBV12-3 or TRBV12-4 with TRBJ2-3; 7 nucleotides match TRBD1. The CDR3 is 14 amino acids. J was trimmed by 11 bases and V by 5 bases; bases with no gene match: 13.

J is TRBJ1-2 and V is TRBV9; a possible D gene is TRBD1 (6 bases). The germline V gene has CDR1 SGDLS and CDR2 YYNGEE. Trimming stripped 0 bases from V and 3 bases from J, with 6 bases between. The CDR3 spans 13 residues. CDR3 DNA: TGTGCCAGCAGCGTAGACAGGGACTATGGCTACACCTTC. It yields the protein CASSVDRDYGYTF.

This clonotype was picked up a small number of times. As DNA, the CDR3 is TGTGCCAGCAGTTCCCGACGAGCCAGGGTCGGTGAGCAGTTCTTC. It codes for CASSSRRARVGEQFF. The V call is TRBV12-3 or TRBV12-4, the J call TRBJ2-1, with D tentatively TRBD1 (5 bases). V was trimmed by 4 bases and J by 9 bases, leaving 19 bases between them. This CDR3 spans 15 amino acids.

The CDR3 nucleotides are TGTGCCAGCAGCCGACAGGGTATCGATTCACCCCTCCACTTT. Protein sequence: CASSRQGIDSPLHF. V gene TRBV5-6 combines with J gene TRBJ1-6; TRBD1 matches 7 bases. Trimming cost V 4 bases and J 8 bases; bases outside gene matches: 6. Germline V lookup: CDR1 SGHDT, CDR2 YYEEEE. The CDR3 covers 14 residues.

The J gene is TRBJ1-1, the V gene TRBV18; 9 positions agree with TRBD1. CDR3 length: 15 residues. Trimming at V came to 2 bases and at J to 5 bases, leaving 6 bases not matched to a gene. Looked up from germline, CDR1 is KGHSH and CDR2 is LQKENI. For the CDR3, the DNA is TGTGCCAGCTCACCAAGCCGGGACAGGGCTACTGAAGCTTTCTTT. Translation gives CASSPSRDRATEAFF.

This clonotype is medium-sized by share. V is TRBV4-2 and J is TRBJ1-6; 11 positions agree with TRBD1. The CDR3 covers 16 residues. J lost 9 bases, V lost 5 bases, and 9 bases had no gene match. Germline CDR1 LGHNA, CDR2 YNFKEQ. The CDR3 DNA reads TGTGCCAGCAGCTTATCGGGACAGGGGGATGGTTCACCCCTCCACTTT. It yields the protein CASSLSGQGDGSPLHF.

This rearrangement joins TRBV5-1 to TRBJ2-3, with TRBD2 matching over 7 bases. The CDR3 has 14 residues. V lost 4 bases, J lost 2 bases, and 4 bases stayed unmatched. The germline CDR1 and CDR2 sequences are SGHRS and YFSETQ. The CDR3 DNA is TGCGCCAGCAGCCGTGGGACTAACACAGATACGCAGTATTTT. It is translated as CASSRGTNTDTQYF.

This clonotype turned up a few times. The chain joins TRBV9 to TRBJ2-7; 8 bases line up with TRBD1. This CDR3 has 15 amino acids. The junction had 6 bases not matched to a gene; V was cut back by 3 bases and J by 1 base. The germline gives CDR1 SGDLS, CDR2 YYNGEE. The CDR3: CASSAGQGTSYEQYF. The CDR3, as DNA: TGTGCCAGCAGCGCCGGACAGGGCACTTCCTACGAGCAGTACTTC.

This chain connects TRBV12-3 or TRBV12-4 to TRBJ2-2; D ambiguous. The CDR3 extends over 15 amino acids. Trimming removed 1 base at V and 0 bases at J, with 6 bases between. The CDR3, as DNA: TGTGCCAGCAGTTTAGACAGCCCGAACACCGGGGAGCTGTTTTTT. It specifies CASSLDSPNTGELFF.

The gene calls are TRBV2 and TRBJ2-1; D may be TRBD1 (6 bases). Per the germline V gene, CDR1 is SNHLY and CDR2 is FYNNEI. Trimming removed 6 bases from V and 2 bases from J, with 14 bases in between. CDR3 length equals 15 residues. The CDR3 DNA follows: TGTGCCAGCAGAACAGGGAGTGGTCCCTACAATGAGCAGTTCTTC. It codes for CASRTGSGPYNEQFF. Full variable domain (missing parts from reference TRBV2 and TRBJ2-1): EPEVTQTPSHQVTQMGQEVILRCVPISNHLYFYWYRQILGQKVEFLVSFYNNEISEKSEIFDDQFSVERPDGSNFTLKIRSTKLEDSAMYFCASRTGSGPYNEQFFGPGTRLTVL.